The clone carrying this T cell receptor (beta chain) was counted at least ten times. What it recognizes is unknown. Amplification targeted TCR beta CDR3 regions from RNA transcripts. Carried out on the TCR CDR3, a first-round RT-PCR used the HTBI primer set. From the multiplex PCR reads, TCRdb called clonotypes with MiXCR, one entry per CDR3 protein. The profile shows approximately 600,000 distinct CDR3 sequences, 14% of them singletons. Patients affected by ophthalmopathy presented a Clinical Activity Score of at least 3, a NOSPECS grade of at least 4, and disease duration below 3 months. Not enrolled were patients with uncontrolled infection, other autoimmune disease, pregnancy or lactation. This entry is derived from a study of T cells in Graves' hyperthyroidism and ophthalmopathy. The CDR3 is 16 amino acids. The germline gives CDR1 SGHAT, CDR2 FQNNGV. V lost 3 bases, J lost 4 bases, and 8 bases stayed unmatched.

Study-level points and caveats: Blood also held most thyroid clonotypes expanded beyond 0.001.

The V gene is TRBV11-2, the J gene TRBJ1-3, with 8 nucleotides matching TRBD1. This receptor was taken from a woman aged 18-35 years with Graves' ophthalmopathy. The sample was blood. CDR3 bases: TGTGCCAGCAGCTTCAAGCAGGGGGCGAGCGGAAACACCATATATTTT. Translated, it gives CASSFKQGASGNTIYF.